Listed below are T cell receptor beta chains from one sample, sequenced in a study of T cell repertoires in cytomegalovirus infection. No antigen is known for these receptors. TCRdb analysed the reads with MiXCR anew, one entry per CDR3 protein. This repertoire shows more than 45,000 distinct CDR3 sequences, 25% to 40% found once; its top ten account for roughly 70%. The sequenced sample was PBMCs, sequenced either directly or after in vitro stimulation (not recorded which). Receptors were obtained from a human donor in good health (CMV status not recorded). Some clones in this sample may be carry-over from other donors' samples. The conserved cysteine and the conserved F or W are not part of the CDR3 here. The order of the fields is D gene, J gene, V gene, CDR3 protein. D genes are given only for firm matches.

NA TRBJ2-7 TRBV7-9 ASSSRFYEQY
TRBD2 TRBJ2-5 TRBV7-2 ASSSTGGLETQY
TRBD2 TRBJ2-7 TRBV7-8 ASSSGTSGFPYEQY
NA TRBJ2-3 TRBV19 ASSGDNRRTDTQY
TRBD1 TRBJ2-2 TRBV28 ASSPSGTGGVTGELF
NA TRBJ1-4 TRBV4-2 ASSQGGVGEKLF
TRBD1 TRBJ1-2 TRBV5-4 ASSLPGQGRGYT
NA TRBJ1-1 TRBV7-2 ASSLTLTEAF
NA TRBJ2-7 TRBV5-3 ASSTPNYEQY
TRBD1 TRBJ1-2 TRBV6-6 ASSSWGQSLYGYT
NA TRBJ1-1 TRBV6-1 ASSYGSSEAF
NA TRBJ2-7 TRBV7-9 ASSLASGDRRY
NA TRBJ2-5 TRBV28 ASSLSGFQETQY
NA TRBJ2-3 TRBV11-2 ASSPDRDSTDTQY
NA TRBJ2-2 TRBV6-1 ASDPPAALDTGELF
NA TRBJ2-3 TRBV10-3 AISRGEPDTQY
TRBD1 TRBJ1-4 TRBV28 ASSSRPTGMYEKLF
TRBD1 TRBJ2-1 TRBV28 ASSPTGGMGNEQF
NA TRBJ2-6 TRBV7-2 ASSPRGYSGANVLT
NA TRBJ1-4 TRBV7-9 ASSLVWGAGEKLF
NA TRBJ2-5 TRBV7-6 ASSKEWETQY
NA TRBJ2-1 TRBV15 ATSRGGGGLADEQF
NA TRBJ1-2 TRBV7-2 ASSLTPSANYGYT